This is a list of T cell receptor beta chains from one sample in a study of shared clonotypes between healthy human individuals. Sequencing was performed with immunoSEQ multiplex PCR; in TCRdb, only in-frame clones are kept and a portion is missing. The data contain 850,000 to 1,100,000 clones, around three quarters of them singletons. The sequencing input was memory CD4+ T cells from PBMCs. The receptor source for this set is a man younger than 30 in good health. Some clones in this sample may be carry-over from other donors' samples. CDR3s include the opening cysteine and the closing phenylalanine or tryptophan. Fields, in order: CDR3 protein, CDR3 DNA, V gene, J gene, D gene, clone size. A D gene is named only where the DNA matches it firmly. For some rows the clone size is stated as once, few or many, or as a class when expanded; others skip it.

CASRSGGSTDTQYF	TGTGCCAGCAGGAGCGGGGGGAGCACAGATACGCAGTATTTT	TRBV6-6	TRBJ2-3	TRBD2	NA
CASSITSVRENIQYF	TGTGCCAGTAGTATTACTAGCGTACGAGAGAACATTCAGTACTTC	TRBV19	TRBJ2-4	TRBD2	few
CACIRTAFYNEQFF	TGTGCCTGCATTAGGACAGCCTTCTACAATGAGCAGTTCTTC	TRBV30	TRBJ2-1	NA	few
CASSEGGDFSFRPQHF	TGTGCCAGCAGCGAAGGGGGGGATTTTTCGTTCAGGCCCCAGCATTTT	TRBV6-1	TRBJ1-5	NA	NA
CASSLSPKGSSYEQYF	TGTGCCAGCAGCTTAAGCCCCAAAGGTAGCTCCTACGAGCAGTACTTC	TRBV7-8	TRBJ2-7	NA	NA
CASSLVVAGVYEQFF	TGCGCCAGCAGCTTGGTGGTAGCGGGAGTGTATGAGCAGTTCTTC	TRBV5-1	TRBJ2-1	TRBD2	NA
CASSVGGGETQYF	TGTGCCAGCAGCGTAGGGGGAGGGGAGACCCAGTACTTC	TRBV9	TRBJ2-5	TRBD2	NA
CASSPHGLATDTQYF	TGTGCCAGCAGCCCCCATGGACTAGCGACAGATACGCAGTATTTT	TRBV7-2	TRBJ2-3	TRBD2	NA
CASSPLDREGSNQPQHF	TGCGCCAGCAGCCCGTTAGACAGGGAAGGTAGCAATCAGCCCCAGCATTTT	TRBV5-1	TRBJ1-5	TRBD1	NA
CASSYSIQGAYTEAFF	TGTGCCAGCAGTTACTCGATTCAGGGAGCCTACACTGAAGCTTTCTTT	TRBV6-5	TRBJ1-1	NA	NA
CASTNRTGGDQPQHF	TGTGCCAGTACTAACCGGACAGGAGGGGATCAGCCCCAGCATTTT	TRBV19	TRBJ1-5	TRBD1	few
CASSTATQYF	TGTGCCAGCAGCACAGCGACGCAGTACTTT	TRBV5-6	TRBJ2-7	NA	NA
CASSQAAQRKDYEQYF	TGTGCCAGCAGCCAAGCCGCCCAGAGGAAAGACTACGAGCAGTACTTC	TRBV4-2	TRBJ2-7	NA	NA
CASSYTDRPNQPQHF	TGTGCCAGCAGTTACACAGACAGGCCCAATCAGCCCCAGCATTTT	TRBV2	TRBJ1-5	NA	NA
CAIRRNYQSYEQYF	TGTGCCATCAGGAGAAACTACCAATCCTACGAGCAGTACTTC	TRBV10-3	TRBJ2-7	NA	NA
CASSQRGGQGEDTQYF	TGCGCCAGCAGCCAAAGGGGGGGACAGGGGGAAGATACGCAGTATTTT	TRBV4-1	TRBJ2-3	TRBD1	NA
CASSPLAEYNEQFF	TGTGCCAGCTCACCACTGGCAGAATACAATGAGCAGTTCTTC	TRBV18	TRBJ2-1	NA	NA
CASSLGQNEQFF	TGTGCCAGCAGCCTAGGACAAAATGAGCAGTTCTTC	TRBV5-4	TRBJ2-1	NA	NA
CASSLEGREQYF	TGCGCCAGCAGCTTGGAAGGGCGCGAGCAGTACTTC	TRBV5-1	TRBJ2-7	NA	NA
CASSPGQDNSPLHF	TGTGCCAGCAGTCCAGGACAGGACAATTCACCCCTCCACTTT	TRBV7-9	TRBJ1-6	TRBD1	NA